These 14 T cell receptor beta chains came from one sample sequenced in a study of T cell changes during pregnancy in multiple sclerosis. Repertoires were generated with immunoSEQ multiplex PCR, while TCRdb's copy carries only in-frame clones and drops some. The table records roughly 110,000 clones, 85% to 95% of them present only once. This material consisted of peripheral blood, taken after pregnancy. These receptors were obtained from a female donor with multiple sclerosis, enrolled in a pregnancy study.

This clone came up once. CDR3 sequence (DNA): TGTGCCAGTACCCGGACATCGACTGGAGCGCATGAGCAGTTCTTC. Translating gives CASTRTSTGAHEQFF. This chain connects TRBV19 to TRBJ2-1; TRBD1 is a possible D gene (5 bases). Germline values: CDR1 LNHDA, CDR2 SQIVND (reference sequence). Deletions cut 7 bases from V and 8 bases from J, with 21 bases between. The CDR3 covers 15 residues.

The CDR3 here is CASSTRTGVGEKLFF. As DNA, the CDR3 is TGTGCCAGCAGCACCCGGACAGGGGTGGGGGAAAAACTGTTTTTT. The chain joins TRBV6-4 to TRBJ1-4, with 9 bases aligning to TRBD1. The CDR3 is 15 amino acids. The junction had 10 bases not matched to a gene; V was cut back by 6 bases and J by 8 bases. CDR1 and CDR2 (germline): MRHNA, SNTAGT.

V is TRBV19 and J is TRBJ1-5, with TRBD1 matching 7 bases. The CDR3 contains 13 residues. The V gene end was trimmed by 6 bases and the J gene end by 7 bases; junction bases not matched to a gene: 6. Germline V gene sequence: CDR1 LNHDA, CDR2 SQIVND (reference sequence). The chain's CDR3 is CASSSDRVQPQHF. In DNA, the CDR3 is TGTGCCAGTAGCTCCGACAGGGTACAGCCCCAGCATTTT.

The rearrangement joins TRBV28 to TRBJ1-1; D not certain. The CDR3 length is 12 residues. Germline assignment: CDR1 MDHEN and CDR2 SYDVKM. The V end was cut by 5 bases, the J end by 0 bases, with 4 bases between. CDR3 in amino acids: CASSLLNTEAFF. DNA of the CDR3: TGTGCCAGCAGTCTCTTGAACACTGAAGCTTTCTTT.

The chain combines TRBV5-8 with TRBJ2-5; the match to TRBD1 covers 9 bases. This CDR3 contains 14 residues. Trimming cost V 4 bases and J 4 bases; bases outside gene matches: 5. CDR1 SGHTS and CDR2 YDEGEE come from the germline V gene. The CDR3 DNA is TGTGCCAGCAGCGCGGGACAGGGTGGAGAGACCCAGTACTTC. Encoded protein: CASSAGQGGETQYF.

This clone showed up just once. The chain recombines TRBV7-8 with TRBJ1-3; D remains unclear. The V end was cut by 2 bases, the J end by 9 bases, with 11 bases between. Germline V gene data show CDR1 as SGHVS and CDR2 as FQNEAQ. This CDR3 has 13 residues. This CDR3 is CASSLPRVGTIYF. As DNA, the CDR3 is TGTGCCAGCAGCTTACCGAGAGTTGGCACCATATATTTT.

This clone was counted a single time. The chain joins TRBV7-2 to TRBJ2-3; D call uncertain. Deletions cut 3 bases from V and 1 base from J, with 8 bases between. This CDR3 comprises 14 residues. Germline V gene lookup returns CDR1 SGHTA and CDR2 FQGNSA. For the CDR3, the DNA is TGTGCCAGCAGCTTGCTGAGTCGCACAGATACGCAGTATTTT. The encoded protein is CASSLLSRTDTQYF.

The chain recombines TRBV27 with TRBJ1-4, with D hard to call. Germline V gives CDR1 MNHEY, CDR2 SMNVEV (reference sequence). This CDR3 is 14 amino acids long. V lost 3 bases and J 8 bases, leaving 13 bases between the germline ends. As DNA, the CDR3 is TGTGCCAGCAGTTTTTTGGGAGGTCAAGAAAAACTGTTTTTT. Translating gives CASSFLGGQEKLFF. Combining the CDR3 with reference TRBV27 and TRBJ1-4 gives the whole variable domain EAQVTQNPRYLITVTGKKLTVTCSQNMNHEYMSWYRQDPGLGLRQIYYSMNVEVTDKGDVPEGYKVSRKEKRNFPLILESPSPNQTSLYFCASSFLGGQEKLFFGSGTQLSVL.

The CDR3 here is CASSLNGGEDEQYF. CDR3 coding DNA: TGTGCCAGCAGCTTAAATGGTGGCGAGGACGAGCAGTACTTC. The chain combines TRBV7-3 with TRBJ2-7; unclear D gene. The CDR3 spans 14 residues. V was trimmed by 1 base and J by 5 bases, leaving 12 bases between them. The germline CDR1 and CDR2 sequences are SGHTA and FQGTGA. Supplemented by reference TRBV7-3 and TRBJ2-7, the full variable domain reads GAGVSQTPSNKVTEKGKYVELRCDPISGHTALYWYRQSLGQGPEFLIYFQGTGAADDSGLPNDRFFAVRPEGSVSTLKIQRTERGDSAVYLCASSLNGGEDEQYFGPGTRLTVT.

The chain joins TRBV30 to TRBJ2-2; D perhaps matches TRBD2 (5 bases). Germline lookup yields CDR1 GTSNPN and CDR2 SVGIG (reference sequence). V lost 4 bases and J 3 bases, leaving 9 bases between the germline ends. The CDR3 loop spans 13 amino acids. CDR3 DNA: TGTGCCTGGAAACTCGGGGACACCGGGGAGCTGTTTTTT. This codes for CAWKLGDTGELFF.

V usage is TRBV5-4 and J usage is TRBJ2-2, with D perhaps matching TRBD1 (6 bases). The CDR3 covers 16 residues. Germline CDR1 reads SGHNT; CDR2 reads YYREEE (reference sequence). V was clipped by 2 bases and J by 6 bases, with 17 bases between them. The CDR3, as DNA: TGTGCCAGCAGCTTTTGGGTGGGGGCGCAGCCCGGGGAGCTGTTTTTT. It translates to CASSFWVGAQPGELFF.

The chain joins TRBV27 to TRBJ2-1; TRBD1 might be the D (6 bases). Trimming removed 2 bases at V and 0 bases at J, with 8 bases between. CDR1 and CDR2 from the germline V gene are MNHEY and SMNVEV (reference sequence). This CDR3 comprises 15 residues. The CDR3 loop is CASSLDRSSYNEQFF. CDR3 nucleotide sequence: TGTGCCAGCAGTTTAGACAGGAGCTCCTACAATGAGCAGTTCTTC.

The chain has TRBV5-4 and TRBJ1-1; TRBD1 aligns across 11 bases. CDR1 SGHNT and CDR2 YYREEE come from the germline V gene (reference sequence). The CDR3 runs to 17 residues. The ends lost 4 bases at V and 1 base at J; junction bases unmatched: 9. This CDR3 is CASSPSRDRGKNTEAFF. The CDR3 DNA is TGTGCCAGCAGCCCGTCCCGGGACAGGGGGAAGAACACTGAAGCTTTCTTT. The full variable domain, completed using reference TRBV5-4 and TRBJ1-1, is ETGVTQSPTHLIKTRGQQVTLRCSSQSGHNTVSWYQQALGQGPQFIFQYYREEENGRGNFPPRFSGLQFPNYSSELNVNALELDDSALYLCASSPSRDRGKNTEAFFGQGTRLTVV.

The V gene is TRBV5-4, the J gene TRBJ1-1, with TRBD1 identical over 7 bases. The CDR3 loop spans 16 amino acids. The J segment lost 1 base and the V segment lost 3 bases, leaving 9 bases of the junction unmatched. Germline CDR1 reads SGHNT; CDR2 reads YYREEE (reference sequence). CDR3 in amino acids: CASSYKLTGANTEAFF. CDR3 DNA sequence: TGTGCCAGCAGCTATAAGCTCACAGGGGCGAACACTGAAGCTTTCTTT.